This is a list of T cell receptor beta chains from one sample in a study of CD8 T cells in Susac syndrome. In TCRdb, the immunoSEQ multiplex PCR reads were re-called with MiXCR into one record per CDR3 protein. The sample contains fewer than 250,000 distinct CDR3 sequences, 92% of which appear only once. Sequenced material: CD8+ T cells from PBMCs. These receptors originate from a human donor with multiple sclerosis. Both conserved end residues are trimmed from each CDR3. D genes are given only for firm matches.

v_gene,j_gene,d_gene,CDR3aa
TRBV10-3,TRBJ1-3,TRBD1,AIRTGGSGNTIY
TRBV5-4,TRBJ2-3,-,ASSFRLEDRTDTQY
TRBV5-1,TRBJ1-1,-,ASSLTGLGGSEAF
TRBV12-3/TRBV12-4,TRBJ2-7,TRBD1,ASSLDRGIHEQY
TRBV7-6,TRBJ2-1,TRBD2,ASSLAGGGAPNEQF
TRBV7-9,TRBJ1-1,-,ASSRTGRGTEAF
TRBV29-1,TRBJ1-2,-,SVEPSEDPGYGYT
TRBV20-1,TRBJ2-3,-,SARASPAADTQY
TRBV7-9,TRBJ1-6,-,ASSLMAASSSPLH
TRBV20-1,TRBJ2-1,TRBD2,SAGTSGSWDEQF
TRBV5-4,TRBJ2-1,TRBD2,ASSLGSGGLYNEQF
TRBV6-5,TRBJ1-2,-,ASSYSGLAYGYT
TRBV19,TRBJ2-1,TRBD2,ASSIGFGIAGANEQF
TRBV2,TRBJ2-2,-,ASSLEDSYTGELF
TRBV3-1,TRBJ2-7,-,ASSYLRVPDEQY
TRBV29-1,TRBJ1-1,-,SVPPGAGHTEAF
TRBV12-3/TRBV12-4,TRBJ2-7,-,ASSLAGASYEQY
TRBV12-3/TRBV12-4,TRBJ2-1,TRBD2,ASSRAGTRNEQF
TRBV7-8,TRBJ1-2,TRBD1,ASRRKEGTDGYT
TRBV7-6,TRBJ2-7,-,ASSLGGITAGSGTEQY
TRBV20-1,TRBJ2-7,-,SAPALYSYEQY
TRBV7-9,TRBJ2-1,TRBD2,ASSLGILAGPNEQF
TRBV7-9,TRBJ1-1,TRBD1,ASSGDSREAF
TRBV5-6,TRBJ2-7,-,ASSLREKGYEQY
TRBV5-6,TRBJ1-2,TRBD1,ASSWGQPQGYT
TRBV7-9,TRBJ1-1,-,ASSFEGEAF
TRBV6-2/TRBV6-3,TRBJ2-5,TRBD1,ASSYRDRRETQY
TRBV7-8,TRBJ1-1,-,ASSVREGQVTEAF